This TCR beta chain came from a study of regulatory and conventional T cells in RAG deficiency. In regard to this clone: The antigen is undetermined.

General study findings and limits: Treg unique TCR beta sequences were approximately 100-fold fewer in Omenn syndrome and CID/AS patients than controls. In Omenn syndrome, Treg and Tconv repertoires overlapped >75%. Control T-cell subsets had markedly higher Shannon entropy and lower Simpson indices than RAG-deficient patients.

Here immunoSEQ multiplex PCR was the method, and the copy in TCRdb shows in-frame clones only, minus some. The table records 45,000 or so clones, 70% to 90% of them present only once. The sorted conventional CD4+ T cells were CD25-low and CD127-high, with genomic DNA sequenced. The CDR3 is 13 amino acids. Trimming removed 10 bases at V and 5 bases at J, with 17 bases between. CDR1 is LNHDA, CDR2 SQIVND, per germline (reference sequence). The sample also formed part of further work on regulatory T cells. That investigation notes: The PCR used 52 TRBV and 13 TRBJ primers.

The clonotype originates from a human donor in good health. The material sequenced was CD4+ effector T cells sorted from blood. The chain recombines TRBV19 with TRBJ1-1; D gene ambiguous. The CDR3 region is CATSKGSWTEAFF. The DNA for the CDR3 is TGTGCCACATCTAAAGGGTCGTGGACTGAAGCTTTCTTT. The full variable domain, in which reference TRBV19 and TRBJ1-1 provide the parts outside the CDR3, is DGGITQSPKYLFRKEGQNVTLSCEQNLNHDAMYWYRQDPGQGLRLIYYSQIVNDFQKGDIAEGYSVSREKKESFPLTVTSAQKNPTAFYLCATSKGSWTEAFFGQGTRLTVV.